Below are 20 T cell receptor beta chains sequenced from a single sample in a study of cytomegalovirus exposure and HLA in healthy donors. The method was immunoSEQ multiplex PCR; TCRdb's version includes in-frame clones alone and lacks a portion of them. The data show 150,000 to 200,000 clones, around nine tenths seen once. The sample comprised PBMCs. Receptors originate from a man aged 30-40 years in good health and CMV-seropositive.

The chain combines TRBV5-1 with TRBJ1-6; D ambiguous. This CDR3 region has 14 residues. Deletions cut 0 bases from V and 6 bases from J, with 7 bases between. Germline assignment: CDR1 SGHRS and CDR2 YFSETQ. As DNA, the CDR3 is TGCGCCAGCAGCTTGGGGGAGGTTAATTCACCCCTCCACTTT. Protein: CASSLGEVNSPLHF.

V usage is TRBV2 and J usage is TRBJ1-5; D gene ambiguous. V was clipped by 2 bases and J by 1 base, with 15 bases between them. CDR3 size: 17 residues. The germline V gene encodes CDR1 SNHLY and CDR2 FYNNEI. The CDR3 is CASSEIFDGISNQPQHF. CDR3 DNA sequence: TGTGCCAGCAGTGAAATTTTCGACGGAATAAGCAATCAGCCCCAGCATTTT.

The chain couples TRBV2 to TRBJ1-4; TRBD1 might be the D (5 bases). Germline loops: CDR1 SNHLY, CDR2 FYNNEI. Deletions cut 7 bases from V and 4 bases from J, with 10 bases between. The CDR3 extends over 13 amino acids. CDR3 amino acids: CASTDKHNEKLFF. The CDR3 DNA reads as TGTGCCAGCACGGACAAACATAATGAAAAACTGTTTTTT.

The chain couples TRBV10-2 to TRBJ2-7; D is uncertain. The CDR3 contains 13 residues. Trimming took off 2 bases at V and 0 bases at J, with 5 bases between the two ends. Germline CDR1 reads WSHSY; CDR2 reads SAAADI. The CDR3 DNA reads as TGCGCCAGCAGTGAGAATCCCTCCTACGAGCAGTACTTC. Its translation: CASSENPSYEQYF.

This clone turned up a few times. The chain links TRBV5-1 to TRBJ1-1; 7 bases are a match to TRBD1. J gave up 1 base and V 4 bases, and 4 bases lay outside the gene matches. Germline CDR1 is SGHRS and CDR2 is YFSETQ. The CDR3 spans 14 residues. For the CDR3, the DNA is TGCGCCAGCAGCCGTACAGGGGAGAACACTGAAGCTTTCTTT. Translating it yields CASSRTGENTEAFF.

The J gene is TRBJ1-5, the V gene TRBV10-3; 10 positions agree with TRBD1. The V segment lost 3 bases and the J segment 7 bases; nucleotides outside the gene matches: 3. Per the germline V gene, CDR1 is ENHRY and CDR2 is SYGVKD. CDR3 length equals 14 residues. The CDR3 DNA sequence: TGTGCCATCAGTGAAGGGACAGGGGTACAGCCCCAGCATTTT. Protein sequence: CAISEGTGVQPQHF.

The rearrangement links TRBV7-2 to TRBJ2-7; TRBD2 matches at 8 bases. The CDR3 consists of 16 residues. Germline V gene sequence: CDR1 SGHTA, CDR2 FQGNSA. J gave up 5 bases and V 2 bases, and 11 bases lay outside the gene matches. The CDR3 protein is CASSLSGSGSFNEQYF. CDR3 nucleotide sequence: TGTGCCAGCAGCTTAAGTGGCAGCGGGAGTTTTAACGAGCAGTACTTC.

The CDR3, as DNA: TGTGCCAGTCGGGGAGGCAACTATGGCTACACCTTC. This translates into CASRGGNYGYTF. The chain combines TRBV28 with TRBJ1-2; D not certain. The CDR3 contains 12 residues. Germline-derived CDR1 and CDR2 are MDHEN and SYDVKM. Trimming shortened V by 9 bases and J by 2 bases, and 10 bases separated the two germline ends.

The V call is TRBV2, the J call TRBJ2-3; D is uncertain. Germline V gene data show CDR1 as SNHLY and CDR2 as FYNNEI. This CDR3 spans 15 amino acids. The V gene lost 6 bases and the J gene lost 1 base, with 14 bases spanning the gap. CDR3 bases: TGTGCCAGCAGCTCCCGTGAACAGCGCACAGATACGCAGTATTTT. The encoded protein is CASSSREQRTDTQYF.

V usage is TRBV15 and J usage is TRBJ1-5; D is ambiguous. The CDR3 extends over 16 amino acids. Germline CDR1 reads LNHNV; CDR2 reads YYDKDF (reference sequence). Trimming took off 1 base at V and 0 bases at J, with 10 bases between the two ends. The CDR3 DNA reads TGTGCCACCAGCAGAGGGCCACTTAATAGCAATCAGCCCCAGCATTTT. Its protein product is CATSRGPLNSNQPQHF. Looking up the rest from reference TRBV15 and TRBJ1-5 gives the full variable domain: DAMVIQNPRYQVTQFGKPVTLSCSQTLNHNVMYWYQQKSSQAPKLLFHYYDKDFNNEADTPDNFQSRRPNTSFCFLDIRSPGLGDTAMYLCATSRGPLNSNQPQHFGDGTRLSIL.

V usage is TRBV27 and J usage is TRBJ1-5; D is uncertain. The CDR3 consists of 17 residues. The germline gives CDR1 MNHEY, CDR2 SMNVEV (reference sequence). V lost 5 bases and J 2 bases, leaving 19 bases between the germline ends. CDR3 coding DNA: TGTGCCAGCAGTGCAAGTCAGTCGGGTGAAGGCAATCAGCCCCAGCATTTT. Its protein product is CASSASQSGEGNQPQHF.

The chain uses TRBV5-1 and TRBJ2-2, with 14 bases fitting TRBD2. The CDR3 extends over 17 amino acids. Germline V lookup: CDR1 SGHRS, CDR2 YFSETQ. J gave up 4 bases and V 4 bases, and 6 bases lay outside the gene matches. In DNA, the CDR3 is TGCGCCAGCAGCCCCTCGACTAGCGGGAGGGGCACCGGGGAGCTGTTTTTT. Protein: CASSPSTSGRGTGELFF.

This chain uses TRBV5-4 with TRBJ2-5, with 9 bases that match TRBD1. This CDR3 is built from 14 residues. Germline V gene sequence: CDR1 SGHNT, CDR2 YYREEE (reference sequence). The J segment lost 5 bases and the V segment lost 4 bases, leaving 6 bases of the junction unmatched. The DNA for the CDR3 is TGTGCCAGCAGCCCCGGGACAGGGTTGGAGACCCAGTACTTC. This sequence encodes CASSPGTGLETQYF.

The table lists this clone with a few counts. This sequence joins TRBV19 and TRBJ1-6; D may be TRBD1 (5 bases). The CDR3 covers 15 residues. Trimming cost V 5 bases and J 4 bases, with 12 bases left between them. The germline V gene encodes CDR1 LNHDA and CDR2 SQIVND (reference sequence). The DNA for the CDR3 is TGTGCCAGTAGTGCCGGGACGGGGTATAATTCACCCCTCCACTTT. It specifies CASSAGTGYNSPLHF.

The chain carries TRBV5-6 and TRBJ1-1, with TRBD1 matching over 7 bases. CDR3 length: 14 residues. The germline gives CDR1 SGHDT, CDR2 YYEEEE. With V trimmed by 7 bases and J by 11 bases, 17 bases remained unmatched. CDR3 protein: CASARQGGRVGAFF. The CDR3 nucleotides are TGTGCCAGCGCCCGCCAGGGGGGGCGGGTAGGTGCTTTCTTT.

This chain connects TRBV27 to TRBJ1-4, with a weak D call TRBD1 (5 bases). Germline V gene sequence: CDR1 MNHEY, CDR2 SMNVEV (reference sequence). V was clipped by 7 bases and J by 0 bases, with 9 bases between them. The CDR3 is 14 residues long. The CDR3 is CASKEGPTNEKLFF. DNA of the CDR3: TGTGCCAGCAAGGAGGGACCAACTAATGAAAAACTGTTTTTT.

The CDR3 sequence: CASSMLRTEGIREQYF. The CDR3 nucleotides read TGCGCCAGCAGCATGCTGAGGACGGAGGGAATCCGGGAGCAGTACTTC. The V gene is TRBV5-1, the J gene TRBJ2-7; the D gene is possibly TRBD2 (6 bases). V shed 4 bases and J shed 7 bases, with 24 bases lying between them. From germline, CDR1 is SGHRS and CDR2 YFSETQ. CDR3 size: 16 residues.

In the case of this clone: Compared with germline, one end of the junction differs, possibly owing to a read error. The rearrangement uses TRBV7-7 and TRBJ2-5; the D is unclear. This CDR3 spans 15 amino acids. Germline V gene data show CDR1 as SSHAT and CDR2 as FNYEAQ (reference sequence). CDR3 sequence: CASSLAGGAQETQYF. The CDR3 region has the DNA TGTGCTAGCAGCTTAGCAGGCGGCGCCCAAGAGACCCAGTACTTC.

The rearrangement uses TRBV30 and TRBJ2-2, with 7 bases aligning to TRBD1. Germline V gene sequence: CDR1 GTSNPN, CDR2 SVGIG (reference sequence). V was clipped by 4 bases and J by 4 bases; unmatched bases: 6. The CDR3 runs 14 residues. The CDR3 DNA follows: TGTGCCTGGAACCGGGACAGTCCCACCGGGGAGCTGTTTTTT. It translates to CAWNRDSPTGELFF.

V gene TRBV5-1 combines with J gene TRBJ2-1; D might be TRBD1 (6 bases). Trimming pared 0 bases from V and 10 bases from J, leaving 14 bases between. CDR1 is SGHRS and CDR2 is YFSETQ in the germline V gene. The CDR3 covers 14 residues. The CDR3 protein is CASSLAGTGLEQFF. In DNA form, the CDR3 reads TGCGCCAGCAGCTTGGCGGGAACAGGGCTCGAGCAGTTCTTC. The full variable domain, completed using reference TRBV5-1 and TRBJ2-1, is KAGVTQTPRYLIKTRGQQVTLSCSPISGHRSVSWYQQTPGQGLQFLFEYFSETQRNKGNFPGRFSGRQFSNSRSEMNVSTLELGDSALYLCASSLAGTGLEQFFGPGTRLTVL.